These 28 T cell receptor beta chains were sequenced from one sample in a study of cytomegalovirus exposure and HLA in healthy donors. The primer mix had 60 Vbeta and 13 Jbeta primers. Profiled with immunoSEQ multiplex PCR; TCRdb holds only in-frame clones, not every one. The sample lists over 150,000 clones, about two thirds occurring once. Sequencing input: PBMCs. These receptors all stem from a woman aged 25 to 39 in good health and CMV-seronegative.

As DNA, the CDR3 is TGTGCCAGCAGACGTACTAGCGGGGTACAAGAGACCCAGTACTTC. It specifies CASRRTSGVQETQYF. The chain uses TRBV5-4 and TRBJ2-5, with TRBD2 matching 10 bases. V trimming: 5 bases; J trimming: 2 bases; junction bases outside the gene matches: 6. The CDR3 contains 15 residues. The germline V gene has CDR1 SGHNT and CDR2 YYREEE (reference sequence).

The V gene is TRBV2, the J gene TRBJ2-1, with 8 bases fitting TRBD2. The ends lost 3 bases at V and 5 bases at J; junction bases unmatched: 9. CDR3 size: 16 residues. Per germline, CDR1 SNHLY and CDR2 FYNNEI. The CDR3: CASSEVGRAGDNEQFF. For the CDR3, the DNA is TGTGCCAGCAGTGAGGTCGGGAGGGCCGGAGACAATGAGCAGTTCTTC.

This clone turned up a few times. V gene TRBV7-9 combines with J gene TRBJ2-7; D perhaps matches TRBD2 (5 bases). V shed 3 bases and J shed 6 bases, with 24 bases lying between them. Germline-derived CDR1 and CDR2 are SEHNR and FQNEAQ (reference sequence). This CDR3 has 17 amino acids. CDR3 loop: CASSFSGEFRAVAEQYF. The CDR3 nucleotides are TGTGCCAGCAGCTTCTCTGGGGAGTTTCGAGCTGTGGCCGAGCAGTACTTC.

The V gene is TRBV15, the J gene TRBJ2-3, with D perhaps matching TRBD2 (5 bases). V was trimmed by 3 bases and J by 0 bases, leaving 13 bases between them. The V gene's germline CDR1 is LNHNV and CDR2 YYDKDF (reference sequence). This CDR3 contains 16 residues. The CDR3 region has the DNA TGTGCCACCAGCAGGACCGGACTTACTAGCACAGATACGCAGTATTTT. It specifies CATSRTGLTSTDTQYF.

The CDR3 DNA follows: TGTGCCAGCAGCCAAGGAGACAGGGATGCCGAAAAACTGTTTTTT. Translated, it gives CASSQGDRDAEKLFF. The rearrangement links TRBV4-2 to TRBJ1-4; TRBD1 aligns across 7 bases. The CDR3 spans 15 residues. Germline CDR1 and CDR2: LGHNA and YNFKEQ. V was clipped by 1 base and J by 8 bases; unmatched bases: 7.

This clone was picked up a small number of times. The V call is TRBV5-6, the J call TRBJ1-1; maybe TRBD1 (5 bases). The CDR3 sequence is 13 residues long. CDR1 and CDR2 from the germline V gene are SGHDT and YYEEEE. Trimming shortened V by 4 bases and J by 4 bases, and 11 bases separated the two germline ends. The CDR3 here is CASSPGGGTEAFF. Here the CDR3 DNA reads TGTGCCAGCAGCCCCGGCGGGGGCACTGAAGCTTTCTTT.

The V gene is TRBV25-1, the J gene TRBJ1-6; 7 nucleotides line up with TRBD1. The V and J ends lost 3 bases and 10 bases, in that order; junction bases with no gene match: 9. CDR1 and CDR2 from the germline V gene are MGHDK and SYGVNS. The CDR3 length is 15 residues. The chain's CDR3 is CASSEEDRVTSPLHF. The DNA of the CDR3 is TGTGCCAGCAGTGAGGAAGACAGGGTAACGTCACCCCTCCACTTT.

This chain links TRBV21-1 with TRBJ1-4. TRBV21-1 is an annotated pseudogene. The CDR3 contains 12 residues. Here the CDR3 reads CASSSSREKLFF. As DNA, the CDR3 is TGTGCCAGCAGCTCTAGTAGAGAAAAACTGTTTTTT.

The rearrangement joins TRBV7-9 to TRBJ1-1; maybe TRBD1 (5 bases). Per germline, CDR1 SEHNR and CDR2 FQNEAQ (reference sequence). Trimming removed 5 bases at V and 10 bases at J, with 20 bases between. CDR3 size: 14 residues. The chain's CDR3 is CASSPQGDIDRAFF. The CDR3 nucleotides read TGTGCCAGCAGCCCCCAAGGGGATATCGACCGAGCTTTCTTT.

The gene calls are TRBV2 and TRBJ1-1, with TRBD1 identical over 7 bases. V trimming: 5 bases; J trimming: 1 base; junction bases outside the gene matches: 7. Germline loops: CDR1 SNHLY, CDR2 FYNNEI. The CDR3 has 15 amino acids. CDR3 DNA: TGTGCCAGCAGTAAATACGGGACAGAGAACACTGAAGCTTTCTTT. This sequence encodes CASSKYGTENTEAFF.

The table lists this clone with a few counts. This sequence joins TRBV6-5 and TRBJ1-4; D is unresolved. This CDR3 spans 15 amino acids. In germline, CDR1 is MNHEY, CDR2 SVGAGI. V was cut by 0 bases and J by 8 bases, with 13 bases left in between. The CDR3 here is CASSYSKEGGEKLFF. The DNA of the CDR3 is TGTGCCAGCAGTTACTCGAAGGAAGGCGGCGAAAAACTGTTTTTT.

V and J are TRBV7-2 and TRBJ2-1; a weak D match, TRBD2 (6 bases). Trimming shortened V by 6 bases and J by 4 bases, and 19 bases separated the two germline ends. The CDR3 totals 16 residues. Germline values: CDR1 SGHTA, CDR2 FQGNSA. DNA of the CDR3: TGTGCCAGCAGTACAACTAGCCTCGGACCGTACAATGAGCAGTTCTTC. As protein: CASSTTSLGPYNEQFF.

Concerning this clone: Other DNA sequences of this sample code for an identical CDR3. V is TRBV7-2 and J is TRBJ2-3, with TRBD1 matching over 10 bases. There are 15 residues in the CDR3. The germline V gene has CDR1 SGHTA and CDR2 FQGNSA. V was pared by 5 bases and J by 5 bases, with 7 bases of the junction left unmatched. The CDR3 DNA sequence: TGTGCCAGCAGCCTAGACAGGGGGCGCGGAGATACGCAGTATTTT. Amino acids: CASSLDRGRGDTQYF.

The chain links TRBV27 to TRBJ1-1, with TRBD1 matching 7 bases. This CDR3 is built from 18 residues. The V gene's germline CDR1 is MNHEY and CDR2 SMNVEV (reference sequence). The J segment lost 3 bases and the V segment lost 2 bases, leaving 15 bases of the junction unmatched. Here the CDR3 DNA reads TGTGCCAGCAGTTTAGGAATCTTAACCGGGACAGAATACACTGAAGCTTTCTTT. It encodes CASSLGILTGTEYTEAFF.

This sequence joins TRBV29-1 and TRBJ2-5, with a weak D call TRBD1 (8 bases). Trimming took off 6 bases at V and 5 bases at J, with 19 bases between the two ends. The CDR3 sequence is 14 residues long. Germline-derived CDR1 and CDR2 are SQVTM and ANQGSEA. CDR3 loop: CSVTETGEGETQYF. The CDR3 DNA is TGCAGCGTCACAGAGACAGGGGAGGGCGAGACCCAGTACTTC.

This clone showed up just a few times. The V call is TRBV18, the J call TRBJ2-7; a possible D gene is TRBD2 (6 bases). Germline CDR1 reads KGHSH; CDR2 reads LQKENI. With 6 bases removed from V and 5 bases from J, the gap between germline ends came to 14 bases. The CDR3 covers 13 residues. CDR3 amino acids: CASSPPGLDEQYF. The CDR3, as DNA: TGTGCCAGCTCCCCTCCGGGACTGGACGAGCAGTACTTC.

This clone came up many times. The rearrangement links TRBV4-3 to TRBJ1-6, with D unclear. The V gene's germline CDR1 is LGHNA and CDR2 YSLEER. This CDR3 contains 15 residues. The ends were cut back, 0 bases at V and 4 bases at J, with 7 bases in the middle. The CDR3 nucleotides read TGCGCCAGCAGCCAAGATTCCCAGTATAATTCACCCCTCCACTTT. Translation: CASSQDSQYNSPLHF.

The chain carries TRBV7-6 and TRBJ2-3; possible D gene TRBD1, 5 bases. Germline V gene sequence: CDR1 SGHVS, CDR2 FNYEAQ. This CDR3 comprises 16 residues. V was pared by 2 bases and J by 1 base, with 13 bases between. CDR3 DNA: TGTGCCAGCAGCTTAAGACCAGGGAAAGGCACAGATACGCAGTATTTT. Its translation: CASSLRPGKGTDTQYF.

This clone was detected only a few times. V and J are TRBV10-3 and TRBJ1-3; 9 bases are a match to TRBD1. The CDR3 extends over 15 amino acids. CDR1 is ENHRY, CDR2 SYGVKD, per germline. V shed 6 bases, J shed 0 bases, and the junction held 3 bases outside the gene matches. The DNA for the CDR3 is TGTGCCATCAGCCAGGACAGGGGCTCTGGAAACACCATATATTTT. Protein product: CAISQDRGSGNTIYF.

The gene calls are TRBV28 and TRBJ1-2, with D tentatively TRBD1 (6 bases). Deletions cut 7 bases from V and 6 bases from J, with 12 bases between. The CDR3 sequence is 12 residues long. Germline CDR1 MDHEN, CDR2 SYDVKM. The CDR3 DNA reads as TGTGCCAGCACCCGGGACATGGATGGCTACACCTTC. It yields the protein CASTRDMDGYTF.

The chain employs TRBV28 and TRBJ2-3; 10 bases match TRBD1. The ends lost 7 bases at V and 3 bases at J; junction bases unmatched: 22. Germline V gives CDR1 MDHEN, CDR2 SYDVKM. The CDR3 is 20 amino acids. CDR3 nucleotides: TGTGCCAGCATGGGCGGAACTGACAGGGGGCGCCGGACGGTTACAGATACGCAGTATTTT. The encoded protein is CASMGGTDRGRRTVTDTQYF.

This clone was detected only once. This rearrangement joins TRBV9 to TRBJ2-7; 7 positions match TRBD2. CDR1 is SGDLS, CDR2 YYNGEE, per germline. This CDR3 has 15 amino acids. Trimming removed 0 bases from V and 3 bases from J; junction bases left unmatched: 6. CDR3 coding DNA: TGTGCCAGCAGCGTAGGTCCGGGGGGTGTCTACGAGCAGTACTTC. Protein product: CASSVGPGGVYEQYF.

This sequence joins TRBV6-5 and TRBJ1-1; 7 bases align to TRBD1. J was trimmed by 7 bases and V by 4 bases; bases with no gene match: 9. Germline V lookup: CDR1 MNHEY, CDR2 SVGAGI. This CDR3 comprises 14 residues. The CDR3, as DNA: TGTGCCAGCAGTTTTGACAGGGAGGCGGGTGAAGCTTTCTTT. Amino acids: CASSFDREAGEAFF.

The chain joins TRBV5-4 to TRBJ2-2; tentative D call: TRBD1 (5 bases). CDR1 SGHNT and CDR2 YYREEE come from the germline V gene (reference sequence). Deletions cut 2 bases from V and 3 bases from J, with 11 bases between. The CDR3 sequence is 15 residues long. The CDR3 here is CASSLRQLDTGELFF. The CDR3 DNA is TGTGCCAGCAGCTTACGACAGTTGGACACCGGGGAGCTGTTTTTT.

The genes are TRBV29-1 and TRBJ1-1, with a possible D match to TRBD1 (6 bases). The CDR3 is 11 amino acids. Trimming removed 4 bases at V and 4 bases at J, with 7 bases between. Germline CDR1 is SQVTM and CDR2 is ANQGSEA. CDR3 nucleotides: TGCAGCGTTGCAGGGGTCACTGAAGCTTTCTTT. Translation: CSVAGVTEAFF.

The rearrangement joins TRBV7-2 to TRBJ2-5; the match to TRBD1 covers 10 bases. CDR1 SGHTA and CDR2 FQGNSA come from the germline V gene. CDR3 size: 13 residues. V was clipped by 6 bases and J by 6 bases; unmatched bases: 4. CDR3 protein: CASRGTGEKTQYF. CDR3 sequence (DNA): TGTGCCAGCAGGGGGACAGGGGAGAAGACCCAGTACTTC.

The table lists this clone with a few counts. The chain links TRBV28 to TRBJ2-7, with D possibly being TRBD2 (5 bases). The ends were cut back, 3 bases at V and 7 bases at J, with 10 bases in the middle. Germline CDR1 and CDR2: MDHEN and SYDVKM. The CDR3 is made up of 12 amino acids. The CDR3 sequence: CASSFERSEQYF. The CDR3 DNA reads as TGTGCCAGCAGTTTCGAGCGGAGTGAGCAGTACTTC.

This clone was counted between two and nine times. The rearrangement joins TRBV5-5 to TRBJ1-1; weak D call: TRBD1 (6 bases). Per the germline V gene, CDR1 is SGHKS and CDR2 is YYEKEE (reference sequence). Trimming pared 2 bases from V and 5 bases from J, leaving 10 bases between. This CDR3 spans 13 amino acids. CDR3 amino acids: CASSFGGRTEAFF. In nucleotides, the CDR3 is TGTGCCAGCAGCTTCGGGGGGCGGACTGAAGCTTTCTTT.